This TCR beta chain was identified in a study of blood T cells in healthy people across ages. Study-wide results and limits: Any changes in expanded clonotypes were possibly confounded, as donor CMV status remained unknown. Naive CD4+ cell counts and diversity both ran higher in long-lived than in aged donors.

A note on this clonotype: Its specificity is unknown.

Combining a sample-barcoded 5' primer with a J-beta primer mix, a second PCR ran for 7 to 11 cycles. TCRdb reprocessed the 5' RACE reads via MiXCR and lists one record per CDR3 protein. The sample shows around 2 million distinct CDR3 sequences, roughly two fifths of them seen only once. Samples had at least 7 million PBMCs isolated from them. Sequencing used blood. The receptor was isolated from a human donor in good health.

This CDR3 is CASSIPSGDLTSTDTQYF. The CDR3 DNA reads as TGTGCCAGCAGCATCCCTAGCGGGGACTTAACTAGCACAGATACGCAGTATTTT. The chain couples TRBV5-6 to TRBJ2-3, with 9 positions matching TRBD2. The CDR3 length is 18 residues. Germline CDR1 reads SGHDT; CDR2 reads YYEEEE. The J segment lost 0 bases and the V segment lost 4 bases, leaving 12 bases of the junction unmatched.